The 24 T cell receptor beta chains given below trace back to one sample, sequenced in a study of shared clonotypes between healthy human individuals. The repertoire was sequenced with immunoSEQ multiplex PCR; TCRdb's copy has only in-frame clones and lacks some. The data contain about 1.4 million clones, approximately 97% of them singletons. Sequenced input: naive CD4+ T cells sorted from blood. Subset here: CD45RA+ positively selected. The receptors derive from a man aged 30 to 45 in good health.

About this clone itself: Within the sample, other DNA sequences also encode this same CDR3. The rearrangement uses TRBV5-1 and TRBJ2-7; D possibly uses TRBD1 or TRBD2 (5 bases each). The V end was cut by 0 bases, the J end by 2 bases, with 9 bases between. Germline loops: CDR1 SGHRS, CDR2 YFSETQ. This CDR3 spans 14 amino acids. The chain's CDR3 is CASSLGDGTYEQYF. The CDR3 DNA sequence: TGCGCCAGCAGCTTGGGGGACGGGACCTACGAGCAGTACTTC.

The rearrangement links TRBV6-5 to TRBJ2-5; D assignment may be TRBD1 or TRBD2 (6 bases each). Trimming took 3 bases from V and 7 from J, leaving 12 bases between them. This CDR3 comprises 13 residues. Germline CDR1 reads MNHEY; CDR2 reads SVGAGI. The CDR3: CASSYGGLVTQYF. The CDR3 coding sequence is TGTGCCAGCAGTTATGGGGGGCTTGTGACCCAGTACTTC.

The chain combines TRBV5-1 with TRBJ2-2; D call uncertain. Germline-derived CDR1 and CDR2 are SGHRS and YFSETQ. CDR3 size: 16 residues. V dropped 2 bases and J dropped 0 bases, with 11 bases sitting between them. CDR3 nucleotide sequence: TGCGCCAGCAGCTTACCTTTAATATCGAACACCGGGGAGCTGTTTTTT. This gives the protein CASSLPLISNTGELFF.

V is TRBV29-1 and J is TRBJ2-7, with 9 bases fitting TRBD1. Germline trimming cut 6 bases from V and 6 bases from J; bases unmatched to any gene: 6. Germline loops: CDR1 SQVTM, CDR2 ANQGSEA. The CDR3 covers 12 residues. CDR3 nucleotides: TGCAGCGTGAGCATGACAGGGGGCGAGCAGTACTTC. Amino acids: CSVSMTGGEQYF.

V usage is TRBV2 and J usage is TRBJ2-7; possible D gene TRBD1, 6 bases. The CDR3 is 14 amino acids. Trimming removed 5 bases from V and 2 bases from J, with 13 bases in between. Germline loops: CDR1 SNHLY, CDR2 FYNNEI. CDR3 sequence: CASSLDRNAYEQYF. In nucleotides, the CDR3 is TGTGCCAGCAGTTTAGACAGGAATGCCTACGAGCAGTACTTC. Variable domain in full (rest from reference TRBV2 and TRBJ2-7): EPEVTQTPSHQVTQMGQEVILRCVPISNHLYFYWYRQILGQKVEFLVSFYNNEISEKSEIFDDQFSVERPDGSNFTLKIRSTKLEDSAMYFCASSLDRNAYEQYFGPGTRLTVT.

In regard to this clone: Other DNA sequences from this sample encode an identical CDR3 as well. The genes are TRBV18 and TRBJ2-7; no firm D call. Germline V gene lookup returns CDR1 KGHSH and CDR2 LQKENI. The CDR3 consists of 13 residues. V was pared by 0 bases and J by 1 base, with 4 bases between. CDR3 protein: CASSPPSSYEQYF. The DNA of the CDR3 is TGTGCCAGCTCACCACCGTCTTCCTACGAGCAGTACTTC.

This sequence joins TRBV6-6 and TRBJ2-2; 7 bases match TRBD2. The CDR3 extends over 13 amino acids. V shed 6 bases, J shed 5 bases, and the junction held 3 bases outside the gene matches. Germline loops: CDR1 MNHNY, CDR2 SVGAGI (reference sequence). CDR3 region: CASSPGGTGELFF. In nucleotides, the CDR3 is TGTGCCAGCAGCCCCGGGGGGACCGGGGAGCTGTTTTTT.

This clone has only one observation. The chain carries TRBV5-5 and TRBJ2-5; 8 nucleotides match TRBD1. The CDR3 extends over 16 amino acids. With V trimmed by 6 bases and J by 5 bases, 15 bases remained unmatched. CDR1 and CDR2 from the germline V gene are SGHKS and YYEKEE (reference sequence). This CDR3 is CASNLSGQGRWETQYF. As DNA, the CDR3 is TGTGCCAGCAACCTTTCCGGACAGGGACGTTGGGAGACCCAGTACTTC. Complete variable domain (other parts from reference TRBV5-5 and TRBJ2-5): DAGVTQSPTHLIKTRGQQVTLRCSPISGHKSVSWYQQVLGQGPQFIFQYYEKEERGRGNFPDRFSARQFPNYSSELNVNALLLGDSALYLCASNLSGQGRWETQYFGPGTRLLVL.

The CDR3 region is CASSLQLAGVSEQFF. CDR3 DNA sequence: TGTGCCAGCAGCTTACAACTAGCGGGAGTAAGTGAGCAGTTCTTC. The V gene is TRBV7-9, the J gene TRBJ2-1, with 11 bases identical to TRBD2. With 2 bases clipped from V and 9 bases from J, the junction kept 6 bases outside the gene matches. Germline-derived CDR1 and CDR2 are SEHNR and FQNEAQ (reference sequence). The CDR3 covers 15 residues.

The J gene is TRBJ1-2, the V gene TRBV6-6; TRBD1 is a possible D gene (6 bases). The CDR3 consists of 15 residues. Trimming took 5 bases from V and 2 from J, leaving 15 bases between them. CDR1 and CDR2 (germline): MNHNY, SVGAGI (reference sequence). In DNA form, the CDR3 reads TGTGCCAGCAGTCAAGGGATAAGGGGGAACTATGGCTACACCTTC. Amino acid sequence: CASSQGIRGNYGYTF.

The chain has TRBV28 and TRBJ2-2; possible D gene TRBD2, 6 bases. CDR1 is MDHEN, CDR2 SYDVKM, per germline. Trimming stripped 4 bases from V and 4 bases from J, with 10 bases between. The CDR3 contains 14 residues. This chain's CDR3 is CASSSPGVTGELFF. As DNA, the CDR3 is TGTGCCAGCAGTTCCCCGGGAGTCACCGGGGAGCTGTTTTTT.

The chain has TRBV7-9 and TRBJ1-1; 10 bases fit TRBD1. CDR1 SEHNR and CDR2 FQNEAQ come from the germline V gene (reference sequence). Trimming removed 5 bases from V and 5 bases from J; junction bases left unmatched: 5. The CDR3 extends over 14 amino acids. In DNA, the CDR3 is TGTGCCAGCAGCAGGGGACAGGGGAGGACTGAAGCTTTCTTT. It specifies CASSRGQGRTEAFF.

A few counts support this clone. The identical CDR3 is also encoded by other nucleotide sequences in the sample. V is TRBV5-1 and J is TRBJ1-1, with D unclear. There are 11 residues in the CDR3. Trimming stripped 5 bases from V and 0 bases from J, with 2 bases between. CDR1 is SGHRS, CDR2 YFSETQ, per germline. The CDR3 protein is CASSLNTEAFF. The CDR3 DNA reads as TGCGCCAGCAGTTTGAACACTGAAGCTTTCTTT.

The chain employs TRBV5-1 and TRBJ1-6, with D hard to call. The CDR3 extends over 15 amino acids. The V gene's germline CDR1 is SGHRS and CDR2 YFSETQ. V was pared by 1 base and J by 9 bases, with 14 bases between. The CDR3 here is CASSLFRSQSSPLHF. The DNA of the CDR3 is TGCGCCAGCAGCTTGTTCCGATCCCAAAGTTCACCCCTCCACTTT.

The CDR3 DNA reads TGTGCCAGCAGCTTAATAGAGAGGTGGTTCGGGGAGCAGTACTTC. This translates into CASSLIERWFGEQYF. The V gene is TRBV7-8, the J gene TRBJ2-7; D is ambiguous. This CDR3 is 15 amino acids long. CDR1 and CDR2 from the germline V gene are SGHVS and FQNEAQ. Trimming stripped 2 bases from V and 7 bases from J, with 18 bases between.

V gene TRBV11-2 combines with J gene TRBJ2-7; D gene unclear. Trimming cost V 5 bases and J 7 bases, with 18 bases left between them. Per germline, CDR1 SGHAT and CDR2 FQNNGV. The CDR3 sequence is 14 residues long. The CDR3 protein is CASSQSRASSEQYF. The CDR3, as DNA: TGTGCCAGCAGCCAAAGCCGGGCGTCGAGTGAGCAGTACTTC.

The chain has TRBV6-4 and TRBJ2-1; no clear D. CDR1 is MRHNA, CDR2 SNTAGT, per germline. The CDR3 runs 13 residues. The V gene lost 3 bases and the J gene lost 5 bases, with 8 bases spanning the gap. CDR3 amino acids: CASSDTPDNEQFF. For the CDR3, the DNA is TGTGCCAGCAGTGATACCCCAGACAATGAGCAGTTCTTC.

This clone was seen once. This chain connects TRBV18 to TRBJ2-5; TRBD1 matches 9 bases. The germline V gene encodes CDR1 KGHSH and CDR2 LQKENI. The CDR3 consists of 16 residues. Unmatched junction bases numbered 7, after V lost 1 base and J lost 4 bases. CDR3 DNA sequence: TGTGCCAGCTCACCACTAGGGACAGGGCGAAGAGAGACCCAGTACTTC. Translating gives CASSPLGTGRRETQYF.

The V gene is TRBV28, the J gene TRBJ2-1, with TRBD1 identical over 10 bases. Unmatched junction bases numbered 6, after V lost 2 bases and J lost 8 bases. The CDR3 extends over 15 amino acids. The germline CDR1 and CDR2 sequences are MDHEN and SYDVKM. The CDR3 loop is CASSLRTGGGYEQFF. The CDR3 coding sequence is TGTGCCAGCAGTTTAAGGACAGGGGGAGGCTATGAGCAGTTCTTC.

The chain links TRBV9 to TRBJ2-7, with a possible D match to TRBD1 (5 bases). The V and J ends lost 0 bases and 4 bases respectively, with 14 bases between them. Germline CDR1 reads SGDLS; CDR2 reads YYNGEE. The CDR3 length is 15 residues. CDR3 nucleotides: TGTGCCAGCAGCGTAGCTGGGGCGAGTGTATACGAGCAGTACTTC. It specifies CASSVAGASVYEQYF.

The J gene is TRBJ2-7, the V gene TRBV30; D gene ambiguous. CDR1 and CDR2 from the germline V gene are GTSNPN and SVGIG (reference sequence). The CDR3 runs 14 residues. V was clipped by 0 bases and J by 2 bases, with 11 bases between them. In DNA form, the CDR3 reads TGTGCCTGGAGTGTACCGGAACAGACCTACGAGCAGTACTTC. Its protein is CAWSVPEQTYEQYF. Combining the CDR3 with reference TRBV30 and TRBJ2-7 gives the whole variable domain SQTIHQWPATLVQPVGSPLSLECTVEGTSNPNLYWYRQAAGRGLQLLFYSVGIGQISSEVPQNLSASRPQDRQFILSSKKLLLSDSGFYLCAWSVPEQTYEQYFGPGTRLTVT.

V gene TRBV28 combines with J gene TRBJ2-3; weak D call: TRBD1 (6 bases). The CDR3 spans 13 residues. CDR1 and CDR2 from the germline V gene are MDHEN and SYDVKM. The germline V and J ends were trimmed by 5 bases and 6 bases, with 12 bases remaining between them. CDR3 nucleotides: TGTGCCAGCAGTAGGACAGCAACGGATACGCAGTATTTT. Amino acids: CASSRTATDTQYF.

The chain has TRBV5-1 and TRBJ1-1; D is uncertain. The CDR3 sequence is 14 residues long. The germline V gene has CDR1 SGHRS and CDR2 YFSETQ. V lost 3 bases and J lost 4, with 13 bases in between. This chain's CDR3 is CASSSLSGGTEAFF. Here the CDR3 DNA reads TGCGCCAGCAGCTCCCTAAGTGGCGGCACTGAAGCTTTCTTT.

The V call is TRBV29-1, the J call TRBJ2-1; D unclear. The CDR3 contains 13 residues. Germline CDR1 and CDR2: SQVTM and ANQGSEA. Deletions cut 4 bases from V and 4 bases from J, with 11 bases between. CDR3 DNA sequence: TGCAGCGTTGCGGGTAAACTGTACAATGAGCAGTTCTTC. It yields the protein CSVAGKLYNEQFF.